These 9 T cell receptor beta chains were sequenced from one sample in a study of regulatory T cells in long-lasting Graves disease. Sequencing libraries for TCR beta were prepared with iRepertoire HTBI primers and Arm-PCR of CDR3 regions. A single record per CDR3 protein comes from TCRdb applying MiXCR to the multiplex PCR reads. This sample has approximately 500,000 distinct CDR3 sequences; 20% to 25% occur once, and the top ten carry less than 9%. Sample time point: persistent/refractory GD, antithyroid drugs over 5 years with positive TRAb. From PBMCs, RNA was extracted and then used to make the TCR library. Here the sequenced sample was peripheral blood mononuclear cells (PBMCs), taken when the disease was refractory, from a patient treated with antithyroid drugs. Source of these receptors: a female donor with Graves disease.

The table lists this clonotype with many counts. The CDR3 DNA reads TGTGCCAGCAGTGAAGTTGAAGGAGTTGCGTATGGCTACACCTTC. This encodes CASSEVEGVAYGYTF. V gene TRBV2 combines with J gene TRBJ1-2; D not resolved. CDR3 length: 15 residues. Germline lookup yields CDR1 SNHLY and CDR2 FYNNEI. Between the trimmed V and J ends, which lost 1 base and 5 bases, there was a span of 14 bases.

This clonotype was seen ten or more times. CDR3 bases: TGTGCCAGCAGCTTTACAGTGAACACTGAAGCTTTCTTT. Its translation: CASSFTVNTEAFF. This chain connects TRBV7-9 to TRBJ1-1; D not certain. CDR3 size: 13 residues. V lost 3 bases, J lost 0 bases, and 5 bases lay in between. CDR1 and CDR2 (germline): SEHNR, FQNEAQ (reference sequence).

This clonotype was detected a few times. The V and J genes are TRBV19 and TRBJ2-7; D is tentatively TRBD1 or TRBD2 (5 bases each). CDR1 is LNHDA and CDR2 is SQIVND in the germline V gene (reference sequence). Trimming stripped 6 bases from V and 0 bases from J, with 9 bases between. The CDR3 is made up of 13 amino acids. The CDR3 loop reads CASRGPSSYEQYF. The DNA for the CDR3 is TGTGCCAGTAGGGGACCCAGCTCCTACGAGCAGTACTTC.

The chain has TRBV19 and TRBJ2-2; either TRBD1 or TRBD2 may supply D (5 bases each). Germline CDR1 is LNHDA and CDR2 is SQIVND (reference sequence). The CDR3 has 17 amino acids. V dropped 4 bases and J dropped 4 bases, with 19 bases sitting between them. CDR3 coding DNA: TGTGCCAGTAGTACGGGGCGAGAATTCAGGTCCACCGGGGAGCTGTTTTTT. Its translation is CASSTGREFRSTGELFF.

This clonotype was observed a handful of times. V gene TRBV19 combines with J gene TRBJ1-1; tentatively, D is TRBD1 (5 bases). Between the trimmed V and J ends, which lost 4 bases and 9 bases, there was a span of 21 bases. CDR1 is LNHDA, CDR2 SQIVND, per germline (reference sequence). The CDR3 sequence is 15 residues long. Here the CDR3 reads CASSTDRDGPGKAFF. CDR3 nucleotides: TGTGCCAGTAGTACCGACCGGGACGGGCCAGGAAAAGCTTTCTTT.

The J gene is TRBJ2-2, the V gene TRBV5-1, with a weak D call TRBD1 (6 bases). This CDR3 comprises 17 residues. The germline CDR1 and CDR2 sequences are SGHRS and YFSETQ. V lost 0 bases and J lost 3, with 15 bases in between. CDR3 in amino acids: CASSLVGTTIYTGELFF. The CDR3 DNA reads as TGCGCCAGCAGCTTGGTAGGGACAACTATATACACCGGGGAGCTGTTTTTT.

This chain links TRBV7-9 with TRBJ2-2; tentative D call: TRBD1 (6 bases). CDR3 length equals 16 residues. Trimming removed 8 bases from V and 0 bases from J, with 16 bases in between. The germline V gene encodes CDR1 SEHNR and CDR2 FQNEAQ (reference sequence). The CDR3 loop reads CASVIPGQPNTGELFF. CDR3 bases: TGTGCCAGCGTAATACCGGGACAACCGAACACCGGGGAGCTGTTTTTT.

This clonotype was counted many times. The gene calls are TRBV11-2 and TRBJ2-2; D unresolved. With 3 bases removed from V and 3 bases from J, the gap between germline ends came to 2 bases. Germline CDR1 is SGHAT and CDR2 is FQNNGV. The CDR3 spans 12 residues. The CDR3 is CASSFHTGELFF. The CDR3 nucleotides are TGTGCCAGCAGCTTCCACACCGGGGAGCTGTTTTTT.

The CDR3 DNA follows: TGTGCCAGCAGCTTCGGCAGAAACTCCTACGAGCAGTACTTC. Translating it yields CASSFGRNSYEQYF. The chain has TRBV5-6 and TRBJ2-7; D is unresolved. The ends were cut back, 2 bases at V and 0 bases at J, with 9 bases in the middle. The CDR3 covers 14 residues. Germline lookup yields CDR1 SGHDT and CDR2 YYEEEE. Full variable domain (missing parts from reference TRBV5-6 and TRBJ2-7): DAGVTQSPTHLIKTRGQQVTLRCSPKSGHDTVSWYQQALGQGPQFIFQYYEEEERQRGNFPDRFSGHQFPNYSSELNVNALLLGDSALYLCASSFGRNSYEQYFGPGTRLTVT.